This paragraph covers one T cell receptor (beta chain) sequence. For recovered donors of Cohort 3, there were two negative PCRs, clearance, or symptom resolution. The V end was cut by 6 bases, the J end by 2 bases, with 10 bases between. The CDR3 spans 14 residues. Germline assignment: CDR1 SNHLY and CDR2 FYNNEI. The data were taken from a study of blood T cell repertoires in COVID-19. Turning to the study itself: Samples of COVID-19 (acute and convalescent) were obtained from the United States, Italy and Spain.

The table came from immunoSEQ multiplex PCR; TCRdb's copy has only in-frame clones and leaves some out. The sample shows about 160,000 clones, around 84% of them seen only once. The receptor was derived from a man aged 50-60 years who had recovered from COVID-19. This sequence joins TRBV2 and TRBJ2-2; D is unclear. Sequenced input: PBMCs or T cells enriched from blood (not recorded which). CDR3 coding DNA: TGTGCCAGCAGCTACAGATCTAACACCGGGGAGCTGTTTTTT. Its translation: CASSYRSNTGELFF.